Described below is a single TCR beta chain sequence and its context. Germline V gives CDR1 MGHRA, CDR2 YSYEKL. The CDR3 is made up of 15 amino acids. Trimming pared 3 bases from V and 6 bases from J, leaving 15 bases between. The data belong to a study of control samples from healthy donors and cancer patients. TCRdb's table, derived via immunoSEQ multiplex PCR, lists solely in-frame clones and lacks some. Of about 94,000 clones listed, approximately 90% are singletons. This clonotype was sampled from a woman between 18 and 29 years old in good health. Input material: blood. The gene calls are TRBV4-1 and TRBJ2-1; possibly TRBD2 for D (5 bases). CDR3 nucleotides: TGCGCCAGCAGCCATTCTAAGACTACTAGCAATGAGCAGTTCTTC. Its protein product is CASSHSKTTSNEQFF.